The rows below give T cell receptor beta chains drawn from one sample of a study of blood T cells in healthy people across ages. TCRdb re-called the 5' RACE reads with MiXCR, one entry per CDR3 protein. The data show approximately 670,000 distinct CDR3 sequences, approximately 40% seen once. The sample taken for sequencing was blood. These receptors all stem from an elderly man in good health. CDR3s include the opening cysteine and the closing phenylalanine or tryptophan. The order of the fields is J gene, V gene, CDR3 protein.

J gene: TRBJ1-5; V gene: TRBV28; CDR3 protein: CASRKRGGGNQPQHF
J gene: TRBJ1-2; V gene: TRBV4-2; CDR3 protein: CASSQERVNGYTF
J gene: TRBJ2-1; V gene: TRBV11-2; CDR3 protein: CASSVDRERNEQFF
J gene: TRBJ2-2; V gene: TRBV6-2/TRBV6-3; CDR3 protein: CASRRGGQFDGELFF
J gene: TRBJ2-5; V gene: TRBV27; CDR3 protein: CASSALGDRVCGTQYF
J gene: TRBJ2-3; V gene: TRBV5-1; CDR3 protein: CASSSQWGVTDTQYF
J gene: TRBJ2-1; V gene: TRBV15; CDR3 protein: CATSTGGTGEEQFF
J gene: TRBJ1-5; V gene: TRBV20-1; CDR3 protein: CSAHRRTGGAVSNQPQHF
J gene: TRBJ2-3; V gene: TRBV5-1; CDR3 protein: CASSLTDRRFTDTQYF
J gene: TRBJ2-1; V gene: TRBV11-2; CDR3 protein: CASSLNPGQGNNEQFF
J gene: TRBJ1-1; V gene: TRBV12-3/TRBV12-4; CDR3 protein: CASSLGQGVGWATEAFF
J gene: TRBJ2-3; V gene: TRBV11-2; CDR3 protein: CASSLEERLSTDTQYF
J gene: TRBJ2-7; V gene: TRBV7-9; CDR3 protein: CASSLVERGQNYEQYF
J gene: TRBJ2-3; V gene: TRBV10-3; CDR3 protein: CAISQLAGGGTDTQYF
J gene: TRBJ1-1; V gene: TRBV6-2/TRBV6-3; CDR3 protein: CASRSHSPVNTEAFF
J gene: TRBJ2-5; V gene: TRBV24-1; CDR3 protein: CATSDFSSGLRETQYF
J gene: TRBJ2-7; V gene: TRBV4-3; CDR3 protein: CASSQVRGAAYGQYF
J gene: TRBJ1-2; V gene: TRBV27; CDR3 protein: CASSFGRGEEYGYTF
J gene: TRBJ1-2; V gene: TRBV20-1; CDR3 protein: CSAREDRGYLNYGYTF
J gene: TRBJ2-7; V gene: TRBV4-3; CDR3 protein: CASSPSLARGSGEQYF
J gene: TRBJ2-1; V gene: TRBV5-1; CDR3 protein: CASSQRTSGGAYNEQFF
J gene: TRBJ2-1; V gene: TRBV10-1; CDR3 protein: CASSGGTSGSDEQFF
J gene: TRBJ1-4; V gene: TRBV3-1; CDR3 protein: CASSQDPLGGNEKLFF
J gene: TRBJ1-1; V gene: TRBV29-1; CDR3 protein: CSVGGRGWTEAFF
J gene: TRBJ2-5; V gene: TRBV7-2; CDR3 protein: CASSLAAQLETQYF